This is a list of T cell receptor beta chains from one sample in a study of tumor-infiltrating lymphocytes in oesophageal squamous cell carcinoma. A single record per CDR3 protein comes from TCRdb applying MiXCR to the PCR reads. The repertoire holds 10,000 to 15,000 distinct CDR3 sequences, with approximately 60% as singletons. Sequenced material: esophageal tumor tissue. These TCRs come from a female donor with esophageal squamous cell carcinoma. Both conserved end residues are part of each CDR3. Fields, in order: CDR3 length, V gene, D gene, J gene, clone size, CDR3 protein, CDR3 DNA. The D gene is left open where the match is weak. Where a row states a size, it is once, few, many or the class of an expanded clone; other rows omit it.

11	TRBV27	NA	TRBJ2-1	NA	CASSLLGSQFF	TGTGCCAGCAGTTTACTTGGGTCGCAGTTCTTC
16	TRBV7-8	TRBD2	TRBJ2-3	NA	CASSLEVASGPDTQYF	TGTGCCAGCAGCTTAGAGGTGGCTAGCGGACCAGATACGCAGTATTTT
14	TRBV7-3	TRBD2	TRBJ2-7	few	CASSSGLAPNEQYF	TGTGCCAGCAGCTCGGGACTAGCGCCTAATGAGCAGTACTTC
16	TRBV4-2	NA	TRBJ2-1	few	CASSPQGGSRYNEQFF	TGTGCCAGCAGCCCTCAGGGGGGGAGTCGTTACAATGAGCAGTTCTTC
15	TRBV5-1	TRBD1	TRBJ2-7	few	CASSPTGTDPYEQYF	TGCGCCAGCAGCCCGACCGGGACAGACCCTTACGAGCAGTACTTC
14	TRBV5-1	TRBD1	TRBJ1-5	NA	CASSLDRGNQPQHF	TGCGCCAGCAGTTTGGACAGGGGAAATCAGCCCCAGCATTTT
13	TRBV7-3	NA	TRBJ2-3	once	CASSATSGDTQYF	TGTGCCAGCAGCGCAACCTCCGGAGATACGCAGTATTTT
13	TRBV28	NA	TRBJ2-7	NA	CASIPSAGYEQYF	TGTGCCAGCATCCCCAGCGCCGGCTACGAGCAGTACTTC
15	TRBV7-8	TRBD2	TRBJ2-5	few	CASSLWRELLETQYF	TGTGCCAGCAGCTTATGGCGGGAGTTGTTAGAGACCCAGTACTTC
13	TRBV7-6	TRBD1	TRBJ2-5	few	CASSQGDLNEQYF	TGTGCCAGCAGCCAGGGGGACCTCAATGAGCAGTACTTC
15	TRBV7-2	TRBD2	TRBJ2-3	medium-sized	CASSPPGLGTDTQYF	TGTGCCAGCAGCCCTCCGGGACTAGGAACAGATACGCAGTATTTT
16	TRBV7-9	NA	TRBJ2-3	large	CASSLGTRGRADTQYF	TGTGCCAGCAGCTTAGGGACACGGGGTCGGGCAGATACGCAGTATTTT
15	TRBV7-3	TRBD2	TRBJ2-7	NA	CASSETSGGFNEQYF	TGTGCCAGCAGCGAGACTAGCGGGGGTTTCAATGAGCAGTACTTC
12	TRBV28	NA	TRBJ2-5	once	CASSLPGETQYF	TGTGCCAGCAGTTTACCTGGGGAGACCCAGTACTTC
17	TRBV7-6	NA	TRBJ2-1	few	CASSPLPDRSVPNEQFF	TGTGCTAGCAGCCCGCTCCCCGACAGGTCAGTACCCAATGAGCAGTTCTTC
16	TRBV7-6	NA	TRBJ2-3	few	CASSFSRGQHLDTQYF	TGTGCCAGCAGCTTTAGCAGGGGACAACACTTGGATACGCAGTATTTT
17	TRBV12-3/TRBV12-4	TRBD1	TRBJ2-5	NA	CASSLWTGYGSQETQYF	TGTGCCAGCAGTTTATGGACAGGGTACGGTTCACAAGAGACCCAGTACTTC
17	TRBV6-6	TRBD1	TRBJ1-2	NA	CASSFRDRRSANYGYTF	TGTGCCAGCTCCTTCCGGGACAGGAGGAGTGCTAACTATGGCTACACCTTC
15	TRBV11-3	NA	TRBJ2-7	NA	CASSLDLGSYNEQYF	TGTGCCAGCAGCTTAGATTTGGGTTCCTACAATGAGCAGTACTTC
16	TRBV6-8	TRBD2	TRBJ2-3	NA	CASSSASGSGADTQYF	TGTGCCAGCAGTTCGGCTAGCGGGAGCGGAGCAGATACGCAGTATTTT
14	TRBV6-6	NA	TRBJ2-3	NA	CATKFGGPTDTQYF	TGTGCCACCAAGTTTGGGGGTCCCACAGATACGCAGTATTTT
14	TRBV5-4	NA	TRBJ2-7	many	CASSVGGSSYEQYF	TGTGCCAGCAGCGTTGGGGGGAGCTCCTACGAGCAGTACTTC
17	TRBV7-2	TRBD1	TRBJ2-3	few	CASSLVGTGGFTDTQYF	TGTGCCAGCAGCTTAGTTGGGACAGGGGGTTTCACAGATACGCAGTATTTT
16	TRBV6-5	NA	TRBJ1-2	NA	CASSSTTQAGGLGYTF	TGTGCCAGCAGTTCTACAACCCAGGCAGGCGGACTCGGCTACACCTTC
13	TRBV7-9	NA	TRBJ2-7	many	CASSVGSNNEQYF	TGTGCCAGCAGCGTCGGGAGCAACAATGAGCAGTACTTC
14	TRBV6-1	NA	TRBJ2-7	NA	CASETGTVTYEQYF	TGTGCCAGCGAAACCGGGACGGTAACCTACGAGCAGTACTTC
16	TRBV7-2	TRBD1	TRBJ2-1	NA	CASSSQGTGVFNEQFF	TGTGCCAGCAGCTCTCAAGGGACAGGGGTTTTCAATGAGCAGTTCTTC
15	TRBV6-2/TRBV6-3	TRBD1	TRBJ2-5	NA	CASSEPYRGQETQYF	TGTGCCAGCAGTGAACCTTACAGGGGCCAAGAGACCCAGTACTTC
16	TRBV7-2	TRBD2	TRBJ2-7	NA	CASSFLSSGRADTQYF	TGTGCCAGCAGCTTTCTTAGCAGCGGGAGGGCAGATACGCAGTACTTC
15	TRBV7-7	NA	TRBJ2-2	NA	CASSLDGANTGELFF	TGTGCTAGCAGCTTGGACGGAGCGAACACCGGGGAGCTGTTTTTT
15	TRBV24-1	NA	TRBJ1-5	many	CATSAGSHSNQPQHF	TGTGCCACCAGTGCAGGAAGCCATAGCAATCAGCCCCAGCATTTT
15	TRBV28	NA	TRBJ2-7	NA	CASIGREAAADEQYF	TGTGCCAGCATTGGCAGGGAGGCTGCTGCAGACGAGCAGTACTTC
14	TRBV10-1	NA	TRBJ2-1	NA	CASSEIATDNEQFF	TGCGCCAGCAGTGAGATAGCGACGGACAATGAGCAGTTCTTC
11	TRBV28	NA	TRBJ2-4	NA	CASSYKHIQYF	TGTGCCAGCAGTTATAAGCACATTCAGTACTTC
12	TRBV5-3	NA	TRBJ2-3	NA	CASSLGIDTQYF	TGTGCCAGCAGCTTGGGGATAGATACGCAGTATTTT
21	TRBV28	TRBD2	TRBJ2-5	medium-sized	CASSSSTPGTSGPLGQETQYF	TGTGCCAGCAGTTCCTCAACTCCCGGGACTAGCGGCCCCTTGGGACAAGAGACCCAGTACTTC
14	TRBV7-3	NA	TRBJ2-5	few	CASSLVDSQGTQYF	TGTGCCAGCAGCCTCGTCGACAGTCAGGGGACCCAGTACTTC
13	TRBV24-1	NA	TRBJ2-1	few	CATSVASSGEQFF	TGTGCCACCAGTGTAGCTAGCAGCGGTGAGCAGTTCTTC
13	TRBV7-9	NA	TRBJ2-5	few	CASSLRAEETQYF	TGTGCCAGCAGCTTACGGGCTGAAGAGACCCAGTACTTC
16	TRBV14	NA	TRBJ2-5	NA	CASSQDLGQPQETQYF	TGTGCCAGCAGCCAAGATCTGGGGCAGCCCCAAGAGACCCAGTACTTC
15	TRBV7-8	NA	TRBJ1-4	NA	CASSLYAGSNEKLFF	TGTGCCAGCAGCTTATATGCAGGGTCTAATGAAAAACTGTTTTTT
15	TRBV19	NA	TRBJ1-4	NA	CASSIRPQEHEKLFF	TGTGCCAGTAGTATACGGCCTCAAGAGCATGAAAAACTGTTTTTT
14	TRBV6-2/TRBV6-3	NA	TRBJ2-3	once	CASTERRSTDTQYF	TGTGCCAGCACCGAGAGGCGCAGCACAGATACGCAGTATTTT
16	TRBV7-2	TRBD2	TRBJ2-2	NA	CASSLQPGLGTGELFF	TGTGCCAGCAGCTTACAACCGGGACTAGGCACCGGGGAGCTGTTTTTT
14	TRBV11-2	NA	TRBJ2-5	NA	CASSLVGQGETQYF	TGTGCCAGCAGCTTAGTCGGGCAGGGAGAGACCCAGTACTTC